Following are 18 T cell receptor beta chains from one sample sequenced in a study of T cell changes during pregnancy in multiple sclerosis. Sequencing was performed with immunoSEQ multiplex PCR; in TCRdb, only in-frame clones are kept and a portion is missing. The data contain some 87,000 clones, 85% to 95% of them seen just once; the ten biggest clones take up 2.6%. The source material was peripheral blood, sampled in the first trimester of pregnancy. Receptors originate from a female donor with multiple sclerosis, enrolled in a pregnancy study.

This clone was seen only once. The chain combines TRBV6-5 with TRBJ2-1; the match to TRBD2 covers 8 bases. CDR3 length equals 14 residues. Unmatched junction bases numbered 6, after V lost 6 bases and J lost 5 bases. Germline CDR1 and CDR2: MNHEY and SVGAGI. The CDR3 DNA is TGTGCCAGCAGCAGATCACTAGCGGACAATGAGCAGTTCTTC. Amino acids: CASSRSLADNEQFF.

V gene TRBV7-9 combines with J gene TRBJ2-5; 7 positions agree with TRBD1. Germline CDR1 SEHNR, CDR2 FQNEAQ (reference sequence). The ends lost 4 bases at V and 2 bases at J; junction bases unmatched: 7. The CDR3 sequence is 15 residues long. DNA of the CDR3: TGTGCCAGCAGCTATCGTACGGGACAGCAAGAGACCCAGTACTTC. It translates to CASSYRTGQQETQYF. The whole variable domain, remainder taken from reference TRBV7-9 and TRBJ2-5, is DTGVSQNPRHKITKRGQNVTFRCDPISEHNRLYWYRQTLGQGPEFLTYFQNEAQLEKSRLLSDRFSAERPKGSFSTLEIQRTEQGDSAMYLCASSYRTGQQETQYFGPGTRLLVL.

The V call is TRBV28, the J call TRBJ1-1; no firm D call. Looked up from germline, CDR1 is MDHEN and CDR2 is SYDVKM. With 4 bases removed from V and 7 bases from J, the gap between germline ends came to 7 bases. The CDR3 totals 11 residues. The CDR3 loop is CASSWRVEAFF. The CDR3 region has the DNA TGTGCCAGCAGTTGGAGGGTTGAAGCTTTCTTT.

The chain uses TRBV2 and TRBJ1-5; D perhaps matches TRBD1 (5 bases). V lost 5 bases to trimming and J lost 7 bases, with 12 bases between them. CDR3 length: 13 residues. Germline V gene data show CDR1 as SNHLY and CDR2 as FYNNEI. CDR3 coding DNA: TGTGCCAGCAGTCCGGAGTGGGGCCAGCCCCAGCATTTT. Its translation is CASSPEWGQPQHF.

On this clone itself: Distinct nucleotide sequences in the sample also encode this CDR3. V and J are TRBV9 and TRBJ2-7; 8 bases match TRBD2. This CDR3 comprises 14 residues. The germline V gene encodes CDR1 SGDLS and CDR2 YYNGEE. The V gene end was trimmed by 0 bases and the J gene end by 4 bases; junction bases not matched to a gene: 3. DNA of the CDR3: TGTGCCAGCAGCGTAGACGGGACTAGTTACGAGCAGTACTTC. Translation: CASSVDGTSYEQYF.

The V and J genes are TRBV19 and TRBJ1-2, with no clear D. The germline gives CDR1 LNHDA, CDR2 SQIVND (reference sequence). Between the trimmed V and J ends, which lost 4 bases and 4 bases, there was a span of 7 bases. CDR3 length: 12 amino acids. CDR3: CASSTEIYGYTF. CDR3 DNA: TGTGCCAGTAGTACGGAGATCTATGGCTACACCTTC. Together with reference TRBV19 and TRBJ1-2, the CDR3 gives the full variable domain: DGGITQSPKYLFRKEGQNVTLSCEQNLNHDAMYWYRQDPGQGLRLIYYSQIVNDFQKGDIAEGYSVSREKKESFPLTVTSAQKNPTAFYLCASSTEIYGYTFGSGTRLTVV.

The genes are TRBV27 and TRBJ2-3; 14 positions agree with TRBD2. Germline loops: CDR1 MNHEY, CDR2 SMNVEV (reference sequence). J gave up 4 bases and V 6 bases, and 9 bases lay outside the gene matches. The CDR3 loop spans 17 amino acids. The CDR3 loop is CASSRTSGRPGSDTQYF. CDR3 in DNA: TGTGCCAGCAGCCGGACTAGCGGGAGGCCGGGCTCAGATACGCAGTATTTT.

The chain carries TRBV6-5 and TRBJ2-1; 8 nucleotides match TRBD2. V lost 2 bases and J lost 8; bases outside the gene matches: 11. CDR3 length equals 16 residues. Germline V CDR1 and CDR2: MNHEY, SVGAGI. The CDR3 nucleotides are TGTGCCAGCAGTTACAGCGGGGGCAAGGGCGGAGATGAGCAGTTCTTC. This encodes CASSYSGGKGGDEQFF.

CDR3 loop: CASSVYGYPTDTQYF. CDR3 coding DNA: TGTGCCAGCAGCGTATACGGGTACCCCACAGATACGCAGTATTTT. V and J are TRBV9 and TRBJ2-3; D uncertain. This CDR3 spans 15 amino acids. Trimming shortened V by 1 base and J by 2 bases, and 11 bases separated the two germline ends. Germline-derived CDR1 and CDR2 are SGDLS and YYNGEE. Full variable domain (outside the CDR3, taken from reference TRBV9 and TRBJ2-3): DSGVTQTPKHLITATGQRVTLRCSPRSGDLSVYWYQQSLDQGLQFLIQYYNGEERAKGNILERFSAQQFPDLHSELNLSSLELGDSALYFCASSVYGYPTDTQYFGPGTRLTVL.

V usage is TRBV5-6 and J usage is TRBJ1-1, with D perhaps matching TRBD1 (6 bases). The CDR3 is 14 residues long. Germline CDR1 SGHDT, CDR2 YYEEEE. V was pared by 4 bases and J by 4 bases, with 14 bases between. This CDR3 reads CASSSTGIGTEAFF. The CDR3 coding sequence is TGTGCCAGCAGCAGCACAGGGATAGGCACTGAAGCTTTCTTT.

The rearrangement uses TRBV15 and TRBJ2-3; 8 nucleotides align to TRBD2. The CDR3 totals 17 residues. CDR1 is LNHNV, CDR2 YYDKDF, per germline (reference sequence). V trimming: 1 base; J trimming: 4 bases; junction bases outside the gene matches: 10. The DNA for the CDR3 is TGTGCCACCAGCAGAGCCTTACTAGCGGCCTTTTCAGATACGCAGTATTTT. Protein: CATSRALLAAFSDTQYF.

The V and J genes are TRBV4-2 and TRBJ1-4, with D tentatively TRBD1 (5 bases). This CDR3 region has 13 residues. The germline V gene encodes CDR1 LGHNA and CDR2 YNFKEQ. The CDR3 here is CAGGRLINEKLFF. CDR3 nucleotides: TGTGCGGGGGGAAGACTTATAAATGAAAAACTGTTTTTT.

The chain has TRBV9 and TRBJ2-1; 10 bases match TRBD2. V trimming: 0 bases; J trimming: 9 bases; junction bases outside the gene matches: 12. CDR3 size: 17 residues. Germline assignment: CDR1 SGDLS and CDR2 YYNGEE. This CDR3 reads CASSVVTAGGPISEQFF. CDR3 DNA: TGTGCCAGCAGCGTAGTAACAGCGGGAGGGCCGATTTCTGAGCAGTTCTTC.

The chain has TRBV18 and TRBJ1-1; TRBD1 matches 8 bases. This CDR3 has 14 residues. V dropped 7 bases and J dropped 3; count of bases not matched to a gene: 7. CDR1 and CDR2 from the germline V gene are KGHSH and LQKENI. The CDR3: CASLRDRGYTEAFF. In nucleotides, the CDR3 is TGTGCCAGCTTGCGAGACAGGGGATACACTGAAGCTTTCTTT.

The gene calls are TRBV28 and TRBJ2-5, with D perhaps TRBD1 (5 bases). This CDR3 is built from 15 residues. Germline CDR1 and CDR2: MDHEN and SYDVKM. Trimming took off 8 bases at V and 2 bases at J, with 18 bases between the two ends. CDR3 protein: CASAPLAGPQETQYF. In DNA form, the CDR3 reads TGTGCCAGCGCCCCGCTGGCAGGGCCTCAAGAGACCCAGTACTTC. Together with reference TRBV28 and TRBJ2-5, the CDR3 gives the full variable domain: DVKVTQSSRYLVKRTGEKVFLECVQDMDHENMFWYRQDPGLGLRLIYFSYDVKMKEKGDIPEGYSVSREKKERFSLILESASTNQTSMYLCASAPLAGPQETQYFGPGTRLLVL.

Regarding this clone: This specimen includes other DNA sequences encoding the same CDR3. The V gene is TRBV29-1, the J gene TRBJ2-5, with 8 bases identical to TRBD2. From germline, CDR1 is SQVTM and CDR2 ANQGSEA. Losses at the gene ends were 7 bases for V and 2 bases for J; bases not matched to a gene: 3. The CDR3 extends over 12 amino acids. CDR3 nucleotide sequence: TGCAGCGCGGGGACTAGTCAAGAGACCCAGTACTTC. Translation gives CSAGTSQETQYF.

The genes are TRBV27 and TRBJ1-3, with 8 nucleotides matching TRBD1. This CDR3 is 20 amino acids long. The trim removed 5 bases at V and 0 bases at J, leaving 18 bases unmatched. Per germline, CDR1 MNHEY and CDR2 SMNVEV (reference sequence). For the CDR3, the DNA is TGTGCCAGCAGTGCAGACCGATACCCTGGACAGGGCTTCTCTGGAAACACCATATATTTT. It is translated as CASSADRYPGQGFSGNTIYF.

The chain's CDR3 is CASSRGTGTYEQYF. Written as DNA, the CDR3 is TGCGCCAGCAGCAGGGGGACAGGGACCTACGAGCAGTACTTC. The gene calls are TRBV5-1 and TRBJ2-7; 9 nucleotides align to TRBD1. The CDR3 has 14 amino acids. The germline gives CDR1 SGHRS, CDR2 YFSETQ. The V gene end was trimmed by 4 bases and the J gene end by 2 bases; junction bases not matched to a gene: 4.